Each of the 22 T cell receptor beta chains below was sequenced from the same sample in a study of T-cell memory formation after mild COVID-19. MiXCR, applied by TCRdb to the 5' RACE reads, yields one record per CDR3 protein. Of around 320,000 distinct CDR3 sequences listed, roughly a fifth were seen once; the top ten hold roughly 20%. Input material: PBMCs or a T cell subset sorted from them (not recorded which). The source is a man aged 18 to 29 who had mild COVID-19 (a few samples of this study predate the infection). Cell type and time point are not known.

The chain employs TRBV7-2 and TRBJ2-5; D is undetermined. V lost 5 bases and J 5 bases, leaving 15 bases between the germline ends. The CDR3 has 14 residues. Germline V gene lookup returns CDR1 SGHTA and CDR2 FQGNSA. CDR3 sequence reads: CASSPEKSRETQYF. The CDR3 bases are TGTGCCAGCAGCCCAGAGAAGTCCCGTGAGACCCAGTACTTC.

The chain uses TRBV7-9 and TRBJ2-1, with D hard to call. CDR3 length: 13 residues. From germline, CDR1 is SEHNR and CDR2 FQNEAQ (reference sequence). Trimming took off 4 bases at V and 5 bases at J, with 9 bases between the two ends. DNA of the CDR3: TGTGCCAGCAGCTCGAGTAGCAACAATGAGCAGTTCTTC. This sequence encodes CASSSSSNNEQFF.

J is TRBJ1-1 and V is TRBV7-6; possibly TRBD1 for D (5 bases). The germline V and J ends were trimmed by 5 bases and 3 bases, with 16 bases remaining between them. This CDR3 has 15 amino acids. CDR1 SGHVS and CDR2 FNYEAQ come from the germline V gene. CDR3 in amino acids: CASSPRGGADTEAFF. The CDR3 coding sequence is TGTGCCAGCAGCCCCCGCGGAGGGGCTGACACTGAAGCTTTCTTT.

This clonotype was found a few times. The V gene is TRBV24-1, the J gene TRBJ2-1, with D tentatively TRBD2 (6 bases). V was shortened by 5 bases and J by 4 bases, with 14 bases between the two germline ends. The CDR3 sequence is 15 residues long. In germline, CDR1 is KGHDR, CDR2 SFDVKD. In DNA form, the CDR3 reads TGTGCCACCAGTGGCGGGGTTGGGTCATACAATGAGCAGTTCTTC. Encoded protein: CATSGGVGSYNEQFF.

The V call is TRBV4-3, the J call TRBJ2-7; perhaps TRBD2 as D (5 bases). Between the trimmed V and J ends, which lost 5 bases and 5 bases, there was a span of 16 bases. This CDR3 is built from 14 residues. CDR1 is LGHNA, CDR2 YSLEER, per germline. CDR3 in amino acids: CASSNRPSGDEQYV. For the CDR3, the DNA is TGCGCCAGCAGCAACCGTCCCAGCGGAGACGAGCAGTACGTC.

This clonotype was picked up a small number of times. The V call is TRBV5-4, the J call TRBJ2-7, with no clear D. Trimming took off 0 bases at V and 5 bases at J, with 9 bases between the two ends. Germline V gives CDR1 SGHNT, CDR2 YYREEE (reference sequence). The CDR3 sequence is 13 residues long. The CDR3 loop is CASSLEAYDEQYF. CDR3 DNA sequence: TGTGCCAGCAGCTTGGAGGCTTACGACGAGCAGTACTTC.

In this sample, this clonotype turned up a few times. The chain is built from TRBV12-3 or TRBV12-4 and TRBJ1-1, with a weak D call TRBD1 (5 bases). This CDR3 has 16 residues. V lost 5 bases, J lost 7 bases, and 23 bases lay in between. The CDR3 region is CASSRTPGQGTSEAFF. The CDR3 DNA follows: TGTGCCAGCAGTCGTACCCCGGGTCAGGGAACAAGTGAAGCTTTCTTT.

The chain has TRBV20-1 and TRBJ2-7; 7 bases are shared with TRBD1. The CDR3 extends over 14 amino acids. Trimming cost V 0 bases and J 2 bases; bases outside gene matches: 4. Germline values: CDR1 DFQATT, CDR2 SNEGSKA (reference sequence). The DNA of the CDR3 is TGCAGTGCTAGAGATGGGCAGGGGGCCTACGAGCAGTACTTC. Its translation: CSARDGQGAYEQYF.

The chain links TRBV7-2 to TRBJ2-3; possibly TRBD2 for D (5 bases). Trimming cost V 7 bases and J 2 bases, with 13 bases left between them. Germline CDR1 SGHTA, CDR2 FQGNSA. This CDR3 is built from 14 residues. The CDR3 loop reads CASIGYGDTDTQYF. CDR3 nucleotide sequence: TGTGCCAGCATCGGGTACGGGGACACAGATACGCAGTATTTT. Full variable domain (missing parts from reference TRBV7-2 and TRBJ2-3): GAGVSQSPSNKVTEKGKDVELRCDPISGHTALYWYRQSLGQGLEFLIYFQGNSAPDKSGLPSDRFSAERTGGSVSTLTIQRTQQEDSAVYLCASIGYGDTDTQYFGPGTRLTVL.

This CDR3 is CASSEFRVGETQYF. In DNA form, the CDR3 reads TGTGCCAGCAGTGAATTCCGGGTAGGCGAGACCCAGTACTTC. The rearrangement links TRBV2 to TRBJ2-5, with no clear D. CDR1 is SNHLY and CDR2 is FYNNEI in the germline V gene. The CDR3 covers 14 residues. Trimming removed 2 bases at V and 5 bases at J, with 12 bases between.

The chain couples TRBV7-9 to TRBJ2-6; D is perhaps TRBD1 (6 bases). Trimming cost V 5 bases and J 0 bases, with 14 bases left between them. The CDR3 covers 17 residues. Germline V CDR1 and CDR2: SEHNR, FQNEAQ (reference sequence). Here the CDR3 reads CASSPRQADSGANVLTF. The DNA of the CDR3 is TGTGCCAGCAGCCCTCGACAGGCAGACTCTGGGGCCAACGTCCTGACTTTC.

CDR3 loop: CSAEGDRGDTQYF. CDR3 coding DNA: TGCAGTGCTGAGGGGGACAGAGGAGATACGCAGTATTTT. V and J are TRBV20-1 and TRBJ2-3; the match to TRBD1 covers 7 bases. Unmatched junction bases numbered 7, after V lost 5 bases and J lost 5 bases. CDR1 is DFQATT and CDR2 is SNEGSKA in the germline V gene (reference sequence). The CDR3 has 13 residues.

The chain employs TRBV9 and TRBJ2-7; weak D call: TRBD1 (6 bases). The CDR3 sequence is 15 residues long. Trimming shortened V by 4 bases and J by 2 bases, and 16 bases separated the two germline ends. The germline V gene has CDR1 SGDLS and CDR2 YYNGEE. The CDR3 here is CASSQDSIPTYEQYF. The CDR3 DNA is TGTGCCAGCAGCCAGGACAGCATACCTACCTACGAGCAGTACTTC.

This clonotype was seen only a few times. The J gene is TRBJ2-5, the V gene TRBV5-1; the match to TRBD1 covers 9 bases. There are 15 residues in the CDR3. The ends lost 4 bases at V and 2 bases at J; junction bases unmatched: 6. Germline-derived CDR1 and CDR2 are SGHRS and YFSETQ. The CDR3 DNA reads as TGCGCCAGCAGCCTGGGACAGGGATGGCAAGAGACCCAGTACTTC. It is translated as CASSLGQGWQETQYF.

This chain links TRBV20-1 with TRBJ2-2, with TRBD2 matching over 10 bases. The trim removed 8 bases at V and 6 bases at J, leaving 12 bases unmatched. CDR3 length equals 15 residues. Germline-derived CDR1 and CDR2 are DFQATT and SNEGSKA (reference sequence). Here the CDR3 reads CSTRTSGGGAGELFF. The DNA of the CDR3 is TGCAGTACTCGGACTAGCGGAGGGGGGGCCGGGGAGCTGTTTTTT.

In its sample, this clonotype was seen many times. This chain links TRBV12-3 or TRBV12-4 with TRBJ2-2, with D possibly TRBD1 on 5 matching bases. The CDR3 runs 14 residues. V was shortened by 8 bases and J by 2 bases, with 12 bases between the two germline ends. This chain's CDR3 is CASGRGINTGELFF. The CDR3 DNA is TGTGCCAGCGGTAGGGGTATTAACACCGGGGAGCTGTTTTTT.

This clonotype was counted a few times. The gene calls are TRBV20-1 and TRBJ2-3; no definite D call. The germline gives CDR1 DFQATT, CDR2 SNEGSKA (reference sequence). The CDR3 loop spans 11 amino acids. V dropped 3 bases and J dropped 8 bases, with 9 bases sitting between them. CDR3 DNA: TGCAGTGCTAGTCATCAGAGTACGCAGTATTTT. This encodes CSASHQSTQYF.

The chain links TRBV6-2 or TRBV6-3 to TRBJ1-5; no clear D gene. Germline CDR1 is MNHEY and CDR2 is SVGEGT. Trimming shortened V by 5 bases and J by 7 bases, and 9 bases separated the two germline ends. The CDR3 length is 12 residues. The chain's CDR3 is CASSPRRQPQHF. CDR3 bases: TGTGCCAGCAGTCCCCGTAGGCAGCCCCAGCATTTT.

The chain combines TRBV10-3 with TRBJ2-7; 7 nucleotides match TRBD1. Per germline, CDR1 ENHRY and CDR2 SYGVKD. The V and J ends lost 10 bases and 0 bases, in that order; junction bases with no gene match: 6. This CDR3 comprises 13 residues. CDR3 in DNA: TGTGCCACGAGGGGACAGACCTCCTACGAGCAGTACTTC. This translates into CATRGQTSYEQYF.

J is TRBJ2-3 and V is TRBV7-9; no definite D call. The V and J ends lost 6 bases and 1 base respectively, with 8 bases between them. This CDR3 has 13 residues. Germline V gene sequence: CDR1 SEHNR, CDR2 FQNEAQ (reference sequence). The CDR3 region has the DNA TGTGCCAGCAGACCCTATGGCACAGATACGCAGTATTTT. Residues: CASRPYGTDTQYF.

The rearrangement uses TRBV4-2 and TRBJ2-3; 11 bases match TRBD2. Per germline, CDR1 LGHNA and CDR2 YNFKEQ. Germline trimming cut 0 bases from V and 4 bases from J; bases unmatched to any gene: 3. This CDR3 region has 16 residues. This CDR3 reads CASSQEALAGADTQYF. CDR3 nucleotide sequence: TGTGCCAGCAGCCAAGAGGCACTAGCGGGGGCAGATACGCAGTATTTT.

The CDR3 bases are TGTGCCAGCAGTACGCTAGCGGGGGTTAGCTCCTACAATGAGCAGTTCTTC. It encodes CASSTLAGVSSYNEQFF. The gene calls are TRBV27 and TRBJ2-1; 10 nucleotides align to TRBD2. V shed 5 bases, J shed 0 bases, and the junction held 7 bases outside the gene matches. CDR3 length equals 17 residues. Germline CDR1 MNHEY, CDR2 SMNVEV (reference sequence).